The clone carrying this TCR beta chain was detected a few times. No antigen is known for it. This specimen belongs to a study of identical twins. Findings of the study overall: Findings depended on cross-sectional statistics rather than tracking the same donors.

TCRdb reanalysed the 5' RACE reads using MiXCR and keeps one entry per CDR3 protein. In the table there are a few hundred thousand distinct CDR3 sequences, 20% to 25% of which are singletons. CDR1 is SQVTM and CDR2 is ANQGSEA in the germline V gene. This CDR3 spans 14 amino acids. Trimming pared 6 bases from V and 0 bases from J, leaving 14 bases between. A further study also used this sample, focusing on T cells expressing NK-cell markers. Per that study: The study left the HCMV specificity of expanded NKG2C+ T cell clones unresolved.

Sequenced material: CD4+ T cells sorted from blood. J is TRBJ1-2 and V is TRBV29-1; D gene ambiguous. The TCR was taken from a woman younger than 30 in good health. This CDR3 reads CSVVGPLTNYGYTF. The DNA of the CDR3 is TGCAGCGTAGTTGGTCCCCTGACTAACTATGGCTACACCTTC.